The sequence of this TCR beta chain was determined in a study of cytomegalovirus exposure and HLA in healthy donors. In the PCR, 60 Vbeta and 13 Jbeta primers were used. TCRdb's copy holds only in-frame clones and misses some; the assay was immunoSEQ multiplex PCR. The table includes fewer than 100,000 clones, 78% detected once. CDR3 size: 17 residues. Trimming at V came to 1 base and at J to 5 bases, leaving 8 bases not matched to a gene. Germline V lookup: CDR1 SGHVS, CDR2 FQNEAQ. In nominal health when sampled, donors likely had unrecorded immune exposures nonetheless. The receptor was isolated from an older woman in good health and CMV-seronegative. The J gene is TRBJ2-2, the V gene TRBV7-8, with 9 bases lining up with TRBD2. The specimen was PBMCs. The CDR3 DNA reads TGTGCCAGCAGCTTAGTAGGGAGCGGGAGGAAAACCGGGGAGCTGTTTTTT. It translates to CASSLVGSGRKTGELFF.